This paragraph covers one T cell receptor (beta chain) sequence. Original analysis: It was from reference gene primer amplification that nucleated cell counts were estimated. Assay: immunoSEQ multiplex PCR; the TCRdb copy retains only in-frame clones and omits some. V, J and clone size reflect that table, while D and trimming were determined from the DNA. The repertoire has more than 400,000 clones, 80% to 90% of them found once; the top ten carry 3.2%. The germline V gene has CDR1 SGDLS and CDR2 YYNGEE. The CDR3 runs to 16 residues. V gave up 0 bases and J gave up 4 bases; unmatched junction bases: 5. The sample originates from a study of blood T cell repertoires in COVID-19. Turning to the study itself: Samples of COVID-19 (acute and convalescent) were obtained from the United States, Italy and Spain. T cells, B-cell-depleted T cells, or PBMCs supplied cDNA or gDNA.

The chain employs TRBV9 and TRBJ2-2, with 8 bases matching TRBD2. The clonotype comes from a human donor in a cohort sampled during active COVID-19. Sample: peripheral blood. CDR3 DNA sequence: TGTGCCAGCAGCGTAGATCACGGGAGGGCCACCGGGGAGCTGTTTTTT. Amino acid sequence: CASSVDHGRATGELFF.